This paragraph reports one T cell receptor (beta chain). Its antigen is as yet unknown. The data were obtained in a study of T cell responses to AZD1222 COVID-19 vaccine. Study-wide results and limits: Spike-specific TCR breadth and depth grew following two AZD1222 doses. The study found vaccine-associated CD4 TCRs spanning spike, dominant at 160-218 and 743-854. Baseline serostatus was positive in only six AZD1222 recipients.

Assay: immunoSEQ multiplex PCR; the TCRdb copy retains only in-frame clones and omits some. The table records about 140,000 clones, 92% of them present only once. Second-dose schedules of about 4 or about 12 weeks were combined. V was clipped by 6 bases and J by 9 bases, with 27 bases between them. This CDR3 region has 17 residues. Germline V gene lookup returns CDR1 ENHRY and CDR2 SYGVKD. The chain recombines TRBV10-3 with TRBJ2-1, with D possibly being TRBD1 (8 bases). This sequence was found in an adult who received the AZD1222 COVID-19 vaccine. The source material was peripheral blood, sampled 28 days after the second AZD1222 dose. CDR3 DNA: TGTGCCATCAGACCCGGGGAGGGGGACAGGTTCACATCTGAGCAGTTCTTC. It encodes CAIRPGEGDRFTSEQFF.